Described below is a single TCR beta chain sequence and its context. Its antigen has not been determined. Base qualities are not provided; no much larger clone lies one nucleotide away. This record comes from a study of identical twins (dated by TCRdb to 2016 to 2017). Notes on the research overall: The study deep-sequenced TCR alpha and beta repertoires from monozygotic twins, unrelated adults of various ages and cord blood to test whether fetal clonotypes persist. To rule out contamination, the twin experiments were replicated at different times with different library preparation protocols.

Every donor in the study was a healthy Caucasian. The twin cohort consisted of three pairs of female monozygotic twins, all aged roughly 18 to 30 years. Miltenyi CD45RO+ enrichment and human naive T-cell isolation kits were used to isolate memory (CD45RO+) and naive T cells from PBMC. Preparation of the library involved 5' RACE. The sample was run on an Illumina HiSeq 2000. A universal primer binding site was introduced by template switching, and a unique molecular identifier was present in the final cDNA, enabling accurate counting of TCR cDNA molecules. Specific primers in the conserved constant-segment region were used to synthesize first-strand cDNA for the TCR alpha and beta chains. To control for contamination, every cDNA library was double barcoded, receiving both a SMART-Mk sample barcode and Illumina barcodes. Two successive PCR steps introduced TruSeq adapter sequences along with Illumina sample barcodes. The Illumina HiSeq platform was used with custom primers to sequence TCR alpha and beta cDNA libraries. Per the original workflow: MiGEC processed the raw reads to extract unique molecular identifiers, while MiXCR was used to determine the CDR3 positions. Recombination models were inferred per individual with the repgenHMM and IGoR tools using an EM algorithm. The analysis of shared clonotypes was done with the tcR package in R, with sharing normalized by the product of cloneset sizes. Out-of-frame nonproductive sequences were analyzed to study raw recombination free of thymic and clonal selection effects. TCRdb redid the processing of the public reads, applying fastp at Q25 and MiXCR, and retained in-frame beta chains. Rows are combined by CDR3 protein, so each entry shows the most common genes and DNA. The V and J calls come from TCRdb's annotation, not from the publication. The sample table holds about 280,000 distinct CDR3 sequences, of which 8% to 9% were seen once. Of the sample, over 2% falls within the top ten clones.

From its cysteine to its valine, the CDR3 spans 15 amino acids. Only the CDR3 DNA stays, 45 bases, in frame from base 1. Taken from the germline V gene (reference sequence), the CDR1 and CDR2 loops are MNHEY and SMNVEV. The junction shows trimming of 0 bases on V and 2 bases on J, plus 11 bases between the germline ends. The investigation overall reported the following: Conclusions relied on cross-sectional statistical analysis, since the same donors could not be followed over many years. Out-of-frame TCR alpha sharing in monozygotic twins was systematically underestimated by recombination models, whereas sharing between unrelated individuals was in agreement with the recombination models. Compared with coincidental sharing between unrelated individuals, out-of-frame TCR alpha sequences shared between twins had an excess of sequences with low generation probability. Excess twin sharing in beta out-of-frame sequences was weaker because fewer shared sequences lowered the signal-to-noise ratio. Abundant cord blood beta clonotypes carried fewer insertions; young adult naive repertoires showed a weaker similar trend, while memory repertoires showed none. Invariant T cells such as MAIT and iNKT could partly confound zero-insertion analyses, though diverse VJ usage argued against this for most clonotypes.

The same data also contributed to another study, on yellow fever vaccine responses in identical twins. As that second paper reports: The authors reported that the T cell response to vaccination in identical twins appeared partly convergent and partly personalized. In identical twins, the study followed T cell clones that responded to the vaccine with precision.

The material sequenced was memory (CD45RO+) T cells sorted from blood. Sample cell subset or site, as interpreted from the label and publication: CD45RO+ enriched T cells. The chain couples TRBV27 to TRBJ2-7; TRBD2 is possibly the D segment (6 matching bases). This sequence was found in a woman in her late teens or twenties in good health. The CDR3 here reads CASSLSGRGPYEQYV. The bases read TGTGCCAGCAGTTTATCGGGGCGGGGCCCCTACGAGCAGTACGTC.